This is a list of T cell receptor beta chains from one sample in a study of cytomegalovirus exposure and HLA in healthy donors. Profiled with immunoSEQ multiplex PCR; TCRdb holds only in-frame clones, not every one. The table shows roughly 150,000 clones, with approximately 84% occurring only once. Source material: PBMCs. The origin of the receptors is a woman aged 18-30 years in good health and CMV-seronegative. The CDR3 runs from the conserved cysteine through the conserved F or W. Fields, in order: V gene, J gene, clone size, CDR3 protein. Clone size is shown for a subset of rows, as once, few, many or a class of expanded clone.

v_gene: TRBV5-4; j_gene: TRBJ2-2; abundance: NA; CDR3aa: CASSLRLAGLGTGELFF
v_gene: TRBV5-4; j_gene: TRBJ2-7; abundance: NA; CDR3aa: CASSLAGTEAYEQYF
v_gene: TRBV6-5; j_gene: NA; abundance: NA; CDR3aa: CASSRGDRYYEQYF
v_gene: TRBV18; j_gene: TRBJ2-5; abundance: NA; CDR3aa: CASSPRTSGQETQYF
v_gene: TRBV28; j_gene: TRBJ2-1; abundance: once; CDR3aa: CATRAQEAYNEQFF
v_gene: TRBV9; j_gene: TRBJ2-1; abundance: NA; CDR3aa: CASSVGLRAGEQFF
v_gene: TRBV27; j_gene: TRBJ2-7; abundance: NA; CDR3aa: CASSLSSHRQVAYEQYF
v_gene: TRBV7-9; j_gene: TRBJ1-1; abundance: NA; CDR3aa: CASIPTGRTEAFF
v_gene: TRBV6-5; j_gene: TRBJ1-2; abundance: NA; CDR3aa: CASSYSSGRRNYGYTF
v_gene: TRBV13; j_gene: TRBJ2-7; abundance: NA; CDR3aa: CASSSAPDNYEQYF
v_gene: TRBV10-3; j_gene: TRBJ2-1; abundance: NA; CDR3aa: CAISESRQGARGEQFF
v_gene: TRBV29-1; j_gene: TRBJ2-4; abundance: NA; CDR3aa: CSVAGSAKNIQYF
v_gene: TRBV7-3; j_gene: TRBJ2-5; abundance: NA; CDR3aa: CASSPGGGCGKYF
v_gene: TRBV7-9; j_gene: TRBJ1-1; abundance: NA; CDR3aa: CASSPRRGPTEAFF
v_gene: TRBV30; j_gene: TRBJ1-5; abundance: NA; CDR3aa: CAWSRDRLGQPQHF
v_gene: TRBV2; j_gene: TRBJ1-5; abundance: once; CDR3aa: CASSGGRGNQPQHF
v_gene: TRBV27; j_gene: TRBJ2-3; abundance: NA; CDR3aa: CASSEIPRVPDTQYF
v_gene: TRBV4-2; j_gene: TRBJ2-3; abundance: few; CDR3aa: CASSQDHGGTDTQYF
v_gene: TRBV19; j_gene: TRBJ1-2; abundance: NA; CDR3aa: CASSDRDNSNYGYTF
v_gene: TRBV7-9; j_gene: TRBJ2-5; abundance: NA; CDR3aa: CASSRGAETQYF
v_gene: TRBV30; j_gene: TRBJ1-1; abundance: NA; CDR3aa: CAWSPRMEAFF
v_gene: TRBV7-6; j_gene: TRBJ2-1; abundance: NA; CDR3aa: CASSPSTRDRGINEQFF
v_gene: TRBV27; j_gene: TRBJ1-5; abundance: NA; CDR3aa: CASSSGLGQGAASNQPQHF
v_gene: TRBV7-2; j_gene: TRBJ1-1; abundance: NA; CDR3aa: CASSLAPRANTEAFF
v_gene: TRBV7-9; j_gene: TRBJ2-1; abundance: NA; CDR3aa: CASSSQTGLKEQFF
v_gene: TRBV19; j_gene: TRBJ2-4; abundance: NA; CDR3aa: CASSKPGKGEGIQYF
v_gene: TRBV28; j_gene: TRBJ1-2; abundance: NA; CDR3aa: CASSSDRASHGYTF
v_gene: TRBV2; j_gene: TRBJ2-3; abundance: NA; CDR3aa: CASMGTGRDTQYF
v_gene: TRBV11-2; j_gene: TRBJ2-2; abundance: NA; CDR3aa: CASSSYRAAGELFF
v_gene: TRBV6-5; j_gene: TRBJ2-2; abundance: few; CDR3aa: CASSLQGANTGELFF
v_gene: TRBV18; j_gene: TRBJ1-4; abundance: NA; CDR3aa: CASSPKGQGVAPQKLFF
v_gene: TRBV7-9; j_gene: TRBJ1-1; abundance: few; CDR3aa: CASRPGQGDTEAFF
v_gene: TRBV7-3; j_gene: TRBJ2-1; abundance: NA; CDR3aa: CASSRLAGGNNEQFF
v_gene: TRBV28; j_gene: TRBJ1-3; abundance: NA; CDR3aa: CASSFGTGVGNTIYF
v_gene: TRBV15; j_gene: TRBJ1-6; abundance: NA; CDR3aa: CATSRETGPSPLHF
v_gene: TRBV27; j_gene: TRBJ2-5; abundance: NA; CDR3aa: CASTSGAGQETQYF
v_gene: TRBV7-9; j_gene: TRBJ2-7; abundance: NA; CDR3aa: CASSQGRGKTYEQYF
v_gene: TRBV29-1; j_gene: TRBJ1-4; abundance: NA; CDR3aa: CSGRTTNEKLFF
v_gene: TRBV28; j_gene: TRBJ2-7; abundance: NA; CDR3aa: CASINLSAGGQGIYEQYF
v_gene: TRBV4-1; j_gene: TRBJ2-5; abundance: NA; CDR3aa: CASSQDFAGGQYF
v_gene: TRBV7-8; j_gene: TRBJ2-3; abundance: once; CDR3aa: CASSFILGGADTQYF
v_gene: TRBV30; j_gene: TRBJ1-6; abundance: NA; CDR3aa: CAWRVGTGENPTYNSPLHF
v_gene: TRBV7-2; j_gene: TRBJ2-7; abundance: once; CDR3aa: CASSSSGNSYEQYF
v_gene: TRBV6-5; j_gene: TRBJ1-6; abundance: few; CDR3aa: CASRMTGRYSPLHF
v_gene: TRBV25-1; j_gene: TRBJ2-5; abundance: NA; CDR3aa: CASSQMGLQETQYF
v_gene: TRBV4-1; j_gene: TRBJ1-5; abundance: NA; CDR3aa: CASSRHRVEGNQPQHF
v_gene: TRBV7-8; j_gene: TRBJ2-1; abundance: NA; CDR3aa: CASSLSGRALDEQFF
v_gene: TRBV6-5; j_gene: TRBJ2-1; abundance: NA; CDR3aa: CASSSPKTGNEQFF
v_gene: TRBV9; j_gene: TRBJ2-1; abundance: NA; CDR3aa: CASSALQGALNEQFF
v_gene: TRBV14; j_gene: TRBJ2-7; abundance: NA; CDR3aa: CASSQYREWSYEQYF
v_gene: TRBV10-2; j_gene: TRBJ2-7; abundance: NA; CDR3aa: CASSDWGLVRKDYEQYF
v_gene: TRBV28; j_gene: TRBJ2-3; abundance: NA; CDR3aa: CASSFPWVREDNKIRTDTQYF